This T cell receptor (beta chain) was identified in a study of blood T cell repertoires in COVID-19. Study context: COVID-19 samples from acute and convalescent phases originated in the United States, Italy and Spain.

Losses at the gene ends were 6 bases for V and 4 bases for J; bases not matched to a gene: 7. Germline CDR1 reads LNHDA; CDR2 reads SQIVND (reference sequence). The CDR3 covers 15 residues. Per the original data handling: Using reference gene primer amplification, nucleated cell counts were estimated. Clones were sequenced by immunoSEQ multiplex PCR, and TCRdb holds only the in-frame ones, with some missing. The D gene and trimming were derived from the DNA, and the V and J assignments and clone size from that table. This sample has under 75,000 clones, with 89% found just once. The chain is built from TRBV19 and TRBJ2-1; TRBD2 matches 9 bases. The receptor's source is a man in his fifties with active COVID-19. The sample comprised peripheral blood. This CDR3 is CASSISGGTYNEQFF. CDR3 bases: TGTGCCAGTAGCATCAGCGGGGGGACTTACAATGAGCAGTTCTTC.